The 7 T cell receptor beta chains listed next were all sequenced from one sample in a study of shared clonotypes between healthy human individuals. Produced via immunoSEQ multiplex PCR; TCRdb's table is partial and in-frame only. The sample lists some 740,000 clones; around 92% were seen once. It was CD45RO-negative cells, positively selected for CCR7, that made up naive CD8 cells, with terminally differentiated effector memory CD45RA+ cells excluded. Sequencing input: naive CD8+ T cells sorted from blood. The receptors derive from a man younger than 40 in good health.

In this sample, this clone turned up a few times. V is TRBV5-1 and J is TRBJ1-2; D unclear. This CDR3 is 13 amino acids long. Germline-derived CDR1 and CDR2 are SGHRS and YFSETQ. Trimming pared 2 bases from V and 8 bases from J, leaving 13 bases between. The CDR3 region is CASSFVWGEGYTF. In DNA form, the CDR3 reads TGCGCCAGCAGCTTTGTATGGGGAGAGGGCTACACCTTC. The full variable domain, in which reference TRBV5-1 and TRBJ1-2 provide the parts outside the CDR3, is KAGVTQTPRYLIKTRGQQVTLSCSPISGHRSVSWYQQTPGQGLQFLFEYFSETQRNKGNFPGRFSGRQFSNSRSEMNVSTLELGDSALYLCASSFVWGEGYTFGSGTRLTVV.

The rearrangement joins TRBV4-1 to TRBJ2-5, with TRBD2 matching 7 bases. Unmatched junction bases numbered 4, after V lost 1 base and J lost 5 bases. The CDR3 runs 14 residues. Looked up from germline, CDR1 is MGHRA and CDR2 is YSYEKL. DNA of the CDR3: TGCGCCAGCAGCCAAGGGGAGGGAGCGGAGACCCAGTACTTC. This gives the protein CASSQGEGAETQYF.

The V gene is TRBV28, the J gene TRBJ2-1; 15 bases are shared with TRBD2. Germline values: CDR1 MDHEN, CDR2 SYDVKM. There are 21 residues in the CDR3. Losses at the gene ends were 7 bases for V and 3 bases for J; bases not matched to a gene: 19. The CDR3 coding sequence is TGTGCCAGCACCTCGGATATAGAGTCAGGACTAGCGGGAGGGATCTACAATGAGCAGTTCTTC. It specifies CASTSDIESGLAGGIYNEQFF. Combining the CDR3 with reference TRBV28 and TRBJ2-1 gives the whole variable domain DVKVTQSSRYLVKRTGEKVFLECVQDMDHENMFWYRQDPGLGLRLIYFSYDVKMKEKGDIPEGYSVSREKKERFSLILESASTNQTSMYLCASTSDIESGLAGGIYNEQFFGPGTRLTVL.

The chain couples TRBV11-2 to TRBJ2-5; 10 bases map to TRBD2. With 4 bases clipped from V and 4 bases from J, the junction kept 12 bases outside the gene matches. Germline V gives CDR1 SGHAT, CDR2 FQNNGV. The CDR3 has 17 amino acids. The CDR3 loop is CASSYGLAAQEGETQYF. CDR3 nucleotide sequence: TGTGCCAGCAGCTACGGACTAGCGGCCCAGGAGGGAGAGACCCAGTACTTC.

This chain uses TRBV15 with TRBJ2-7; possibly TRBD2 for D (6 bases). Germline V gives CDR1 LNHNV, CDR2 YYDKDF (reference sequence). The V end lost 0 bases, the J end lost 1 base, and 13 bases lay between the germline ends. There are 16 residues in the CDR3. The CDR3 bases are TGTGCCACCAGCAGAGAGCCGGGACTGTCATCCTACGAGCAGTACTTC. This codes for CATSREPGLSSYEQYF.

V usage is TRBV4-1 and J usage is TRBJ2-7, with TRBD1 identical over 7 bases. V lost 4 bases, J lost 2 bases, and 8 bases stayed unmatched. The V gene's germline CDR1 is MGHRA and CDR2 YSYEKL. The CDR3 length is 15 residues. Here the CDR3 reads CASSPALGQPYEQYF. In DNA, the CDR3 is TGCGCCAGCAGCCCGGCCCTGGGACAGCCCTACGAGCAGTACTTC.

V usage is TRBV28 and J usage is TRBJ2-3; TRBD1 matches at 7 bases. The V and J ends lost 5 bases and 7 bases, in that order; junction bases with no gene match: 3. Germline loops: CDR1 MDHEN, CDR2 SYDVKM. The CDR3 is 12 residues long. CDR3 coding DNA: TGTGCCAGCAGTCCACAGGGGCATACGCAGTATTTT. It encodes CASSPQGHTQYF.